The 25 T cell receptor beta chains below come from one sample, sequenced in a study of neurological immune-mediated disorders. TCRdb re-derived calls from the 5' RACE reads in MiXCR, one entry per CDR3 protein. In the table there are approximately 50,000 distinct CDR3 sequences, 4.5% to 7% of which are singletons. The source material was CD4+ T cells from blood. All receptors come from a woman aged 18-29 years with multiple sclerosis.

The chain couples TRBV7-8 to TRBJ2-7; possibly TRBD2 for D (6 bases). Looked up from germline, CDR1 is SGHVS and CDR2 is FQNEAQ. The CDR3 sequence is 16 residues long. Trimming removed 0 bases from V and 0 bases from J, with 12 bases in between. This chain's CDR3 is CASSLAGGAGSYEQYV. The CDR3 DNA reads TGTGCCAGCAGCTTAGCCGGCGGAGCGGGCTCCTACGAGCAGTACGTC.

This clonotype was recorded many times. The chain has TRBV20-1 and TRBJ2-2; 8 bases fit TRBD2. V lost 1 base to trimming and J lost 11 bases; unmatched junction nucleotides: 18. Per germline, CDR1 DFQATT and CDR2 SNEGSKA (reference sequence). The CDR3 runs to 17 residues. Here the CDR3 reads CSARGRGGRPISEELFF. The CDR3 bases are TGCAGTGCTAGAGGAAGGGGCGGGAGGCCCATATCCGAAGAGCTGTTTTTT.

This clonotype showed up many times. The chain carries TRBV5-1 and TRBJ1-1; D not certain. Trimming shortened V by 4 bases and J by 2 bases, and 15 bases separated the two germline ends. Germline CDR1 is SGHRS and CDR2 is YFSETQ. This CDR3 has 15 amino acids. The CDR3 is CASSPGSWGNTEAFF. The CDR3 nucleotides read TGCGCCAGCAGCCCTGGGTCGTGGGGAAACACTGAAGCTTTCTTT.

Ten or more counts support this clonotype. The V call is TRBV5-1, the J call TRBJ2-5; 11 bases are a match to TRBD2. The CDR3 extends over 17 amino acids. CDR1 and CDR2 (germline): SGHRS, YFSETQ. V gave up 4 bases and J gave up 2 bases; unmatched junction bases: 10. The DNA for the CDR3 is TGCGCCAGCAGCCCAGGAAGGACTAGCGGGCTTCAAGAGACCCAGTACTTC. It is translated as CASSPGRTSGLQETQYF.

There are many counts of this clonotype. The chain is built from TRBV5-1 and TRBJ2-2, with 9 bases aligning to TRBD1. The V gene's germline CDR1 is SGHRS and CDR2 YFSETQ. This CDR3 is built from 16 residues. V was clipped by 3 bases and J by 1 base; unmatched bases: 4. Here the CDR3 reads CASSSPGQGNTGELFF. CDR3 sequence (DNA): TGCGCCAGCAGCTCACCGGGACAGGGGAACACCGGGGAGCTGTTTTTT. Based on the CDR3 plus reference TRBV5-1 and TRBJ2-2, the full variable domain is KAGVTQTPRYLIKTRGQQVTLSCSPISGHRSVSWYQQTPGQGLQFLFEYFSETQRNKGNFPGRFSGRQFSNSRSEMNVSTLELGDSALYLCASSSPGQGNTGELFFGEGSRLTVL.

This clonotype has ten or more counts. The chain has TRBV20-1 and TRBJ2-1; D is uncertain. Trimming cost V 0 bases and J 3 bases, with 9 bases left between them. CDR3 length: 14 amino acids. Germline CDR1 DFQATT, CDR2 SNEGSKA (reference sequence). The CDR3 reads CSARDGASYNEQFF. DNA for the CDR3: TGCAGTGCTAGAGATGGAGCTAGCTACAATGAGCAGTTCTTC.

This clonotype was seen repeatedly, ten times or more. The chain is built from TRBV29-1 and TRBJ2-1; D unresolved. Trimming took 4 bases from V and 8 from J, leaving 12 bases between them. The V gene's germline CDR1 is SQVTM and CDR2 ANQGSEA. The length of the CDR3 is 12 residues. The CDR3 DNA reads as TGCAGCGTTGCCGCCTATGTCTATGAGCAGTTCTTC. It codes for CSVAAYVYEQFF.

This clonotype showed up many times. The chain uses TRBV20-1 and TRBJ1-4; no clear D. Looked up from germline, CDR1 is DFQATT and CDR2 is SNEGSKA (reference sequence). CDR3 length: 16 residues. The V end was cut by 5 bases, the J end by 2 bases, with 18 bases between. The CDR3 sequence: CSAAPPKRYTNEKLFF. The CDR3 DNA sequence: TGCAGTGCTGCCCCTCCCAAGAGGTATACTAATGAAAAACTGTTTTTT.

This clonotype was observed many times. The J gene is TRBJ1-1, the V gene TRBV5-1; no reliable D call. This CDR3 contains 15 residues. In germline, CDR1 is SGHRS, CDR2 YFSETQ. Between the trimmed V and J ends, which lost 5 bases and 5 bases, there was a span of 19 bases. The CDR3 region is CASSPDGRHGTEAFF. CDR3 nucleotides: TGCGCCAGCAGTCCGGACGGACGACATGGGACTGAAGCTTTCTTT.

Many counts were recorded for this clonotype. The rearrangement links TRBV5-1 to TRBJ2-7; D gene ambiguous. The germline CDR1 and CDR2 sequences are SGHRS and YFSETQ. This CDR3 has 16 residues. Trimming removed 0 bases at V and 2 bases at J, with 15 bases between. The CDR3 sequence: CASSLGISGMAYEQYF. The CDR3 nucleotides read TGCGCCAGCAGCTTGGGGATTTCTGGAATGGCCTACGAGCAGTACTTC.

This clonotype appeared many times. The rearrangement joins TRBV5-1 to TRBJ1-1, with D tentatively TRBD1 (6 bases). Germline CDR1 is SGHRS and CDR2 is YFSETQ. The V and J ends lost 0 bases and 0 bases respectively, with 9 bases between them. The CDR3 totals 15 residues. The chain's CDR3 is CASSLATGLNTEAFF. The CDR3, as DNA: TGCGCCAGCAGCTTGGCTACAGGGCTGAACACTGAAGCTTTCTTT.

This clonotype was observed at least ten times. The rearrangement uses TRBV20-1 and TRBJ2-1; 10 bases are shared with TRBD2. The CDR3 extends over 15 amino acids. V lost 2 bases, J lost 4 bases, and 5 bases stayed unmatched. The germline V gene encodes CDR1 DFQATT and CDR2 SNEGSKA (reference sequence). The CDR3 region has the DNA TGCAGTGCTAGATCCCCTAGCGGGAGTTACAATGAGCAGTTCTTC. Amino acid sequence: CSARSPSGSYNEQFF.

This chain uses TRBV10-3 with TRBJ2-1; TRBD2 matches at 10 bases. The CDR3 extends over 14 amino acids. With 3 bases clipped from V and 7 bases from J, the junction kept 3 bases outside the gene matches. Germline V gives CDR1 ENHRY, CDR2 SYGVKD. The CDR3 DNA follows: TGTGCCATCAGTGAAGGGACTAGCGTTAATGAGCAGTTCTTC. It yields the protein CAISEGTSVNEQFF.

In this sample, this clonotype turned up many times. This chain uses TRBV7-2 with TRBJ2-1; the match to TRBD2 covers 13 bases. The CDR3 runs to 15 residues. The germline V gene encodes CDR1 SGHTA and CDR2 FQGNSA. After removal of 5 bases from V and 6 bases from J, the junction contained 4 bases not matched to a gene. The CDR3 region is CASSRRTSGSNEQFF. As DNA, the CDR3 is TGTGCCAGCAGCCGCCGGACTAGCGGGAGCAATGAGCAGTTCTTC.

This clonotype was detected many times. This chain connects TRBV5-1 to TRBJ1-1; no clear D. Per the germline V gene, CDR1 is SGHRS and CDR2 is YFSETQ. With 4 bases removed from V and 2 bases from J, the gap between germline ends came to 12 bases. The CDR3 is 14 residues long. CDR3 region: CASSLVPRNTEAFF. The CDR3 coding sequence is TGCGCCAGCAGCCTCGTCCCGAGAAACACTGAAGCTTTCTTT.

This clonotype showed up many times. The V and J genes are TRBV10-3 and TRBJ2-7; D is possibly TRBD1 (6 bases). The CDR3 totals 15 residues. Germline-derived CDR1 and CDR2 are ENHRY and SYGVKD. The V end was cut by 4 bases, the J end by 6 bases, with 19 bases between. The CDR3 here is CAISATGTPIGEQYF. The CDR3 coding sequence is TGTGCCATCAGTGCCACCGGGACACCGATCGGCGAGCAGTACTTC.

Many counts were recorded for this clonotype. The gene calls are TRBV7-2 and TRBJ1-1; a weak D match, TRBD1 (5 bases). The V end lost 5 bases, the J end lost 5 bases, and 15 bases lay between the germline ends. The CDR3 is 14 residues long. CDR1 and CDR2 (germline): SGHTA, FQGNSA. The CDR3, as DNA: TGTGCCAGCAGCCGGGGGACTGAGAGGACTGAAGCTTTCTTT. Translation gives CASSRGTERTEAFF.

In nucleotides, the CDR3 is TGCAGCGCCCGACTGGGAGGCGATGAGCAGTTCTTC. It yields the protein CSARLGGDEQFF. The chain recombines TRBV20-1 with TRBJ2-1, with a possible D match to TRBD2 (6 bases). Germline CDR1 DFQATT, CDR2 SNEGSKA (reference sequence). This CDR3 has 12 amino acids.

Ten or more counts support this clonotype. The V gene is TRBV20-1, the J gene TRBJ2-1; TRBD2 agrees at 9 bases. Germline trimming cut 0 bases from V and 6 bases from J; bases unmatched to any gene: 15. Germline CDR1 and CDR2: DFQATT and SNEGSKA (reference sequence). The CDR3 has 18 residues. The CDR3 sequence is CSARDSGPRGGAINEQFF. CDR3 DNA: TGCAGTGCTAGAGATTCAGGCCCGCGCGGGGGGGCCATCAATGAGCAGTTCTTC.

This clonotype was counted ten times or more. The genes are TRBV12-3 or TRBV12-4 and TRBJ2-2, with 9 nucleotides matching TRBD1. The CDR3 length is 15 residues. Trimming took 5 bases from V and 4 from J; bases not matched to a gene: 5. The CDR3 nucleotides are TGTGCCAGCAGTCAGACAGGGGGTATCACCGGGGAGCTGTTTTTT. Translation: CASSQTGGITGELFF.

This clonotype was counted ten times or more. This chain connects TRBV4-2 to TRBJ2-5; D gene unclear. Germline lookup yields CDR1 LGHNA and CDR2 YNFKEQ. The ends were cut back, 0 bases at V and 4 bases at J, with 9 bases in the middle. This CDR3 comprises 14 residues. The CDR3 sequence: CASSQDPVGETQYF. The CDR3 nucleotides are TGTGCCAGCAGCCAAGACCCAGTCGGAGAGACCCAGTACTTC.

This rearrangement joins TRBV19 to TRBJ1-1; TRBD1 matches 7 bases. J lost 2 bases, V lost 10 bases, and 4 bases had no gene match. Germline CDR1 LNHDA, CDR2 SQIVND (reference sequence). There are 12 residues in the CDR3. The CDR3 nucleotides are TGTGCCACAGACAGGGAAAACACTGAAGCTTTCTTT. Protein sequence: CATDRENTEAFF. Full variable domain (remainder filled in from reference TRBV19 and TRBJ1-1): DGGITQSPKYLFRKEGQNVTLSCEQNLNHDAMYWYRQDPGQGLRLIYYSQIVNDFQKGDIAEGYSVSREKKESFPLTVTSAQKNPTAFYLCATDRENTEAFFGQGTRLTVV.

This clonotype was counted ten times or more. The V and J genes are TRBV20-1 and TRBJ1-5; TRBD1 matches 7 bases. Germline-derived CDR1 and CDR2 are DFQATT and SNEGSKA (reference sequence). The CDR3 sequence is 13 residues long. Here the CDR3 reads CSYRTGARQPQHF. DNA of the CDR3: TGCAGCTACCGGACAGGAGCTCGTCAGCCCCAGCATTTT.

This clonotype was picked up many times. The CDR3 loop reads CASSQVRLAGNEQFF. CDR3 bases: TGTGCCAGCAGCCAAGTTCGACTAGCGGGCAATGAGCAGTTCTTC. The chain recombines TRBV4-2 with TRBJ2-1, with TRBD2 matching over 10 bases. Germline CDR1 and CDR2: LGHNA and YNFKEQ. After removal of 1 base from V and 6 bases from J, the junction contained 3 bases not matched to a gene. The CDR3 spans 15 residues.

This clonotype was observed at least ten times. The genes are TRBV6-1 and TRBJ1-6; D is unclear. Deletions cut 1 base from V and 11 bases from J, with 3 bases between. This CDR3 has 11 amino acids. In germline, CDR1 is MNHNS, CDR2 SASEGT. As DNA, the CDR3 is TGTGCCAGCAGTGAAGTGACACCCCTCCACTTT. Translating it yields CASSEVTPLHF.